Sequencing of this T cell receptor beta chain was carried out in a study of blood T cell repertoires in COVID-19. The CDR3 is 15 amino acids. CDR1 SGDLS and CDR2 YYNGEE come from the germline V gene. The V segment lost 3 bases and the J segment 8 bases; nucleotides outside the gene matches: 14. The table came from immunoSEQ multiplex PCR; TCRdb's copy has only in-frame clones and leaves some out. The table records about 47,000 clones, about 91% of them present only once. Sequencing used peripheral blood. The rearrangement joins TRBV9 to TRBJ2-7, with TRBD1 matching 7 bases. The source is a man between 60 and 70 years old with active COVID-19. CDR3 amino acids: CASSDQTGTPPQQYF. In DNA form, the CDR3 reads TGTGCCAGCAGCGACCAGACAGGGACGCCTCCTCAGCAGTACTTC.